Below, 19 T cell receptor beta chains from the same sample are listed, as sequenced in a study of CD8+ T cells in alopecia areata. Sequencing used cDNA as its template, made by extracting RNA and reverse transcribing it. The protocol was immunoSEQ multiplex PCR, while the TCRdb copy is restricted to in-frame clones and leaves out a portion. This sample yields 100,000 to 150,000 clones, of which roughly 57% are seen a single time; around 5.7% belongs to the top ten. Specified treatment: oral pan-JAK inhibitor, 5-10 mg twice daily. The sample in question was CD4+ T cells sorted from blood, obtained at week 4, from a patient treated with tofacitinib. These receptors all stem from a human donor with alopecia areata.

This clone was seen just once. Additional DNA sequences in this sample encode the identical CDR3. The chain carries TRBV28 and TRBJ2-5; D is ambiguous. Trimming shortened V by 4 bases and J by 4 bases, and 1 base separated the two germline ends. CDR3 length: 10 amino acids. CDR1 is MDHEN and CDR2 is SYDVKM in the germline V gene. The CDR3 DNA reads as TGTGCCAGCAGTTCAGAGACCCAGTACTTC. Encoded protein: CASSSETQYF.

The chain uses TRBV7-2 and TRBJ2-7; 9 nucleotides match TRBD2. V lost 5 bases to trimming and J lost 0 bases; unmatched junction nucleotides: 8. The V gene's germline CDR1 is SGHTA and CDR2 FQGNSA. The CDR3 is 16 amino acids. CDR3 protein: CASSQAGGLSSYEQYF. The CDR3 coding sequence is TGTGCCAGCAGCCAAGCGGGGGGCCTAAGCTCCTACGAGCAGTACTTC.

The rearrangement joins TRBV9 to TRBJ2-6; 10 bases are shared with TRBD1. The CDR3 is 18 residues long. The junction had 9 bases not matched to a gene; V was cut back by 4 bases and J by 2 bases. Germline loops: CDR1 SGDLS, CDR2 YYNGEE. CDR3 sequence reads: CASSTSGGQGTGANVLTF. The DNA of the CDR3 is TGTGCCAGCAGCACGAGTGGGGGACAGGGGACTGGGGCCAACGTCCTGACTTTC. Full variable domain (missing parts from reference TRBV9 and TRBJ2-6): DSGVTQTPKHLITATGQRVTLRCSPRSGDLSVYWYQQSLDQGLQFLIQYYNGEERAKGNILERFSAQQFPDLHSELNLSSLELGDSALYFCASSTSGGQGTGANVLTFGAGSRLTVL.

The V call is TRBV30, the J call TRBJ2-7; 7 bases are a match to TRBD2. V shed 1 base, J shed 2 bases, and the junction held 11 bases outside the gene matches. CDR3 size: 16 residues. From germline, CDR1 is GTSNPN and CDR2 SVGIG (reference sequence). CDR3 in amino acids: CAWSGGPREHAYEQYF. The CDR3 bases are TGTGCCTGGAGTGGCGGGCCGCGGGAGCACGCCTACGAGCAGTACTTC.

This clone was found a few times. This chain joins TRBV4-1 and TRBJ2-1; 9 bases are a match to TRBD1. The CDR3 has 17 residues. The germline gives CDR1 MGHRA, CDR2 YSYEKL. J was trimmed by 4 bases and V by 1 base; bases with no gene match: 8. The CDR3 DNA sequence: TGCGCCAGCAGCCAAGCGGCCGGGACAGGGTTGTACAATGAGCAGTTCTTC. Protein product: CASSQAAGTGLYNEQFF.

This clone was seen only a few times. CDR3 sequence: CASSGRTNEKLFF. The CDR3 region has the DNA TGTGCCAGCAGCGGTAGAACTAATGAAAAACTGTTTTTT. The genes are TRBV7-2 and TRBJ1-4; D is unresolved. In germline, CDR1 is SGHTA, CDR2 FQGNSA. The CDR3 spans 13 residues. Between the trimmed V and J ends, which lost 5 bases and 1 base, there was a span of 5 bases.

The rearrangement links TRBV29-1 to TRBJ2-7; 9 bases agree with TRBD2. V shed 3 bases, J shed 6 bases, and the junction held 6 bases outside the gene matches. Germline V gives CDR1 SQVTM, CDR2 ANQGSEA. The length of the CDR3 is 13 residues. CDR3 residues: CSVDLAGAGEQYF. CDR3 nucleotide sequence: TGCAGCGTTGACTTAGCGGGAGCAGGCGAGCAGTACTTC.

The chain couples TRBV4-2 to TRBJ1-1, with D unclear. Trimming shortened V by 4 bases and J by 0 bases, and 6 bases separated the two germline ends. The CDR3 has 13 residues. Germline assignment: CDR1 LGHNA and CDR2 YNFKEQ. The CDR3 nucleotides read TGTGCCAGCAGCCTTCAGATGAACACTGAAGCTTTCTTT. Its protein is CASSLQMNTEAFF.

V is TRBV5-1 and J is TRBJ2-7, with 7 bases that match TRBD2. V lost 4 bases and J lost 2; bases outside the gene matches: 3. From germline, CDR1 is SGHRS and CDR2 YFSETQ. The CDR3 covers 13 residues. CDR3 DNA sequence: TGCGCCAGCAGCCCCGGGACTACCTACGAGCAGTACTTC. This codes for CASSPGTTYEQYF. Full variable domain (missing parts from reference TRBV5-1 and TRBJ2-7): KAGVTQTPRYLIKTRGQQVTLSCSPISGHRSVSWYQQTPGQGLQFLFEYFSETQRNKGNFPGRFSGRQFSNSRSEMNVSTLELGDSALYLCASSPGTTYEQYFGPGTRLTVT.

The chain has TRBV6-6 and TRBJ2-2; D remains unclear. CDR3 length equals 14 residues. CDR1 is MNHNY and CDR2 is SVGAGI in the germline V gene (reference sequence). Trimming took off 2 bases at V and 2 bases at J, with 6 bases between the two ends. The chain's CDR3 is CASSYQRNTGELFF. The DNA of the CDR3 is TGTGCCAGCAGTTACCAGCGAAACACCGGGGAGCTGTTTTTT.

The chain is built from TRBV29-1 and TRBJ1-2; the match to TRBD1 covers 12 bases. This CDR3 is 13 amino acids long. The ends lost 8 bases at V and 7 bases at J; junction bases unmatched: 8. Germline CDR1 SQVTM, CDR2 ANQGSEA. DNA for the CDR3: TGCAGCTCAGCCGGGACAGGGGGCTCTGGCTACACCTTC. Encoded protein: CSSAGTGGSGYTF.

This chain links TRBV30 with TRBJ2-4; D is perhaps TRBD1 (5 bases). This CDR3 is built from 15 residues. Trimming pared 2 bases from V and 0 bases from J, leaving 11 bases between. Germline assignment: CDR1 GTSNPN and CDR2 SVGIG (reference sequence). The CDR3 DNA reads as TGTGCCTGGAGTACAGGACAACTAGCCAAAAACATTCAGTACTTC. This codes for CAWSTGQLAKNIQYF.

There are a few counts of this clone. V and J are TRBV29-1 and TRBJ2-5, with a tentative D call TRBD1 (5 bases). V was pared by 4 bases and J by 2 bases, with 11 bases between. The length of the CDR3 is 13 residues. The germline CDR1 and CDR2 sequences are SQVTM and ANQGSEA. In nucleotides, the CDR3 is TGCAGCGTTGGGATGGGGCCACAAGAGACCCAGTACTTC. Its protein product is CSVGMGPQETQYF.

The chain couples TRBV29-1 to TRBJ2-1; D gene ambiguous. V lost 4 bases and J lost 0, with 7 bases in between. The CDR3 covers 13 residues. Germline V CDR1 and CDR2: SQVTM, ANQGSEA. CDR3 protein: CSVGMGSYNEQFF. The CDR3, as DNA: TGCAGCGTTGGAATGGGCTCCTACAATGAGCAGTTCTTC.

The chain carries TRBV5-1 and TRBJ2-6; no clear D gene. The CDR3 is 18 residues long. Trimming stripped 4 bases from V and 0 bases from J, with 17 bases between. CDR1 SGHRS and CDR2 YFSETQ come from the germline V gene. The CDR3 spells CASSPHQGFSSGANVLTF. The CDR3 coding sequence is TGCGCCAGCAGCCCACACCAAGGGTTCTCCTCTGGGGCCAACGTCCTGACTTTC.

This clone was recorded once. This rearrangement joins TRBV6-5 to TRBJ1-5; 8 nucleotides match TRBD1. The CDR3 is made up of 13 amino acids. The trim removed 6 bases at V and 4 bases at J, leaving 2 bases unmatched. Germline V gives CDR1 MNHEY, CDR2 SVGAGI. CDR3 DNA sequence: TGTGCCAGCAGGAGGACAGGGAATCAGCCCCAGCATTTT. Its translation is CASRRTGNQPQHF.

There are a few counts of this clone. The chain combines TRBV19 with TRBJ1-2; the D gene is possibly TRBD1 (5 bases). The germline V and J ends were trimmed by 8 bases and 4 bases, with 8 bases remaining between them. Germline CDR1 reads LNHDA; CDR2 reads SQIVND (reference sequence). The CDR3 runs 11 residues. In DNA form, the CDR3 reads TGTGCCAGTGGGGACCTCTATGGCTACACCTTC. This gives the protein CASGDLYGYTF. Supplemented by reference TRBV19 and TRBJ1-2, the full variable domain reads DGGITQSPKYLFRKEGQNVTLSCEQNLNHDAMYWYRQDPGQGLRLIYYSQIVNDFQKGDIAEGYSVSREKKESFPLTVTSAQKNPTAFYLCASGDLYGYTFGSGTRLTVV.

The chain's CDR3 is CASSPGGANVLTF. The CDR3, as DNA: TGCGCCAGCAGTCCAGGGGGGGCCAACGTCCTGACTTTC. This chain uses TRBV5-1 with TRBJ2-6; TRBD1 might be the D (5 bases). V lost 5 bases and J 4 bases, leaving 7 bases between the germline ends. From germline, CDR1 is SGHRS and CDR2 YFSETQ. This CDR3 spans 13 amino acids.

The chain employs TRBV7-9 and TRBJ2-1; TRBD2 is a possible D gene (5 bases). This CDR3 spans 13 amino acids. The V end was cut by 2 bases, the J end by 8 bases, with 10 bases between. CDR1 SEHNR and CDR2 FQNEAQ come from the germline V gene (reference sequence). The CDR3 sequence: CASSLSGSYEQFF. The CDR3 DNA follows: TGTGCCAGCAGCTTATCGGGGTCCTATGAGCAGTTCTTC. Full variable domain (missing parts from reference TRBV7-9 and TRBJ2-1): DTGVSQNPRHKITKRGQNVTFRCDPISEHNRLYWYRQTLGQGPEFLTYFQNEAQLEKSRLLSDRFSAERPKGSFSTLEIQRTEQGDSAMYLCASSLSGSYEQFFGPGTRLTVL.